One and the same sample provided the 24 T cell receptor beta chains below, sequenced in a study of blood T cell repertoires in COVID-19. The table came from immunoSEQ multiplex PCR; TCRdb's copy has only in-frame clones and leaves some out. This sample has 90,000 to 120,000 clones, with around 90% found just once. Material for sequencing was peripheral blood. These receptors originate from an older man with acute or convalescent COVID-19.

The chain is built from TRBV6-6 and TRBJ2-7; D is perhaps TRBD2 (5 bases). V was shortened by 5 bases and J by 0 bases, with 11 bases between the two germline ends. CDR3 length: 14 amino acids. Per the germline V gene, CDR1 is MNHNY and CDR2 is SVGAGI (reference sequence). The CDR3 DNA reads TGTGCCAGCAGTATACTAGGGCCCTCCTACGAGCAGTACTTC. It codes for CASSILGPSYEQYF.

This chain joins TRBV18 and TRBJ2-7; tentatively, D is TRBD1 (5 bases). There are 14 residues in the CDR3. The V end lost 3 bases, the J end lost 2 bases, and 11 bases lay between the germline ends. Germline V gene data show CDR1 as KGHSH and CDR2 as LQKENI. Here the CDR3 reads CASSPGPRAYEQYF. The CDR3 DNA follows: TGTGCCAGCTCACCGGGGCCCAGGGCCTACGAGCAGTACTTC.

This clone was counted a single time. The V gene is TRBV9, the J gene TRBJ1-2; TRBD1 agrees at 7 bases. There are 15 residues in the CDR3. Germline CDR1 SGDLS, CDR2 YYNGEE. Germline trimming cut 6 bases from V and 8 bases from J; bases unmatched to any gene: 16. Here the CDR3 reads CASTHPRGTLRGYTF. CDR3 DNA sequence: TGTGCCAGCACCCATCCCAGGGGGACGCTACGAGGCTACACCTTC.

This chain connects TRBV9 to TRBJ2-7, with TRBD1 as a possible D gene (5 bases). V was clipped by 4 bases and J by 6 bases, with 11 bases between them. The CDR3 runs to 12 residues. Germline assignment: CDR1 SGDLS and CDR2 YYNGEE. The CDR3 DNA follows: TGTGCCAGCAGCACTAACCAGGGCGAGCAGTACTTC. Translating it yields CASSTNQGEQYF.

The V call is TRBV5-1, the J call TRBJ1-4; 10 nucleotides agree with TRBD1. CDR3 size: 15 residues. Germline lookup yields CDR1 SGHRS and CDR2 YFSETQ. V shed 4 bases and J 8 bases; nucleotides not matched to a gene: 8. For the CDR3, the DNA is TGCGCCAGCAGCCATGGACAGGGGGGTGAAGAAAAACTGTTTTTT. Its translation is CASSHGQGGEEKLFF.

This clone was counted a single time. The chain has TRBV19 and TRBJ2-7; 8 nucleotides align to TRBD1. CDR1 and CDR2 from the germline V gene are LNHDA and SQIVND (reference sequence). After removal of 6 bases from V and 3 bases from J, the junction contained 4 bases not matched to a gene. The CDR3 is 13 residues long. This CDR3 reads CASSPTGVYEQYF. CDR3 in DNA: TGTGCCAGTAGCCCGACAGGGGTCTACGAGCAGTACTTC.

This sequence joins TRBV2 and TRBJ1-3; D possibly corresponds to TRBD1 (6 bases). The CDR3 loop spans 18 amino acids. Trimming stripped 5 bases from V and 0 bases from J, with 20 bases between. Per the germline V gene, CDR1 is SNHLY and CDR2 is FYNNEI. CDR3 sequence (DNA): TGTGCCAGCAGTCGAAAATGGACAGCCCTGAGCTCTGGAAACACCATATATTTT. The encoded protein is CASSRKWTALSSGNTIYF. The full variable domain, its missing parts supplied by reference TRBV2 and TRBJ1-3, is EPEVTQTPSHQVTQMGQEVILRCVPISNHLYFYWYRQILGQKVEFLVSFYNNEISEKSEIFDDQFSVERPDGSNFTLKIRSTKLEDSAMYFCASSRKWTALSSGNTIYFGEGSWLTVV.

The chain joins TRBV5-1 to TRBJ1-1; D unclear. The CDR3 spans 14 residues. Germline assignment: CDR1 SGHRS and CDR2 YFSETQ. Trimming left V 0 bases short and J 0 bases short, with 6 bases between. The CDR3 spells CASSLDSMNTEAFF. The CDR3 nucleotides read TGCGCCAGCAGCTTGGACAGCATGAACACTGAAGCTTTCTTT.

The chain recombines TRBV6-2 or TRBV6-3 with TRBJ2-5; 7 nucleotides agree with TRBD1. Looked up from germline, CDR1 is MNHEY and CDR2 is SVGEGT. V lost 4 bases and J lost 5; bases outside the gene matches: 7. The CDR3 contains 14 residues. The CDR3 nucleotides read TGTGCCAGCAGTTTGACAGGGCTTGGCGAGACCCAGTACTTC. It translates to CASSLTGLGETQYF.

The CDR3 sequence: CASSLITVHTEAFF. The CDR3 bases are TGTGCCAGCAGTTTAATTACGGTGCACACTGAAGCTTTCTTT. The genes are TRBV28 and TRBJ1-1, with D unclear. The CDR3 is made up of 14 amino acids. Germline V gene data show CDR1 as MDHEN and CDR2 as SYDVKM. V dropped 2 bases and J dropped 3 bases, with 10 bases sitting between them.

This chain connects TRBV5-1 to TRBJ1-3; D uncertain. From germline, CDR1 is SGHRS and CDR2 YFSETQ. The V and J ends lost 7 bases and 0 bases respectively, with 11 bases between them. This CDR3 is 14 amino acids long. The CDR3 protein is CASLPGPSGNTIYF. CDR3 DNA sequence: TGCGCCAGCCTCCCTGGGCCCTCTGGAAACACCATATATTTT.

The CDR3 bases are TGTGCCAGTTTCACCGGGCAGGGCTTCTATGGCTACACCTTC. Encoded protein: CASFTGQGFYGYTF. The genes are TRBV6-5 and TRBJ1-2; D is possibly TRBD1 (5 bases). V was shortened by 9 bases and J by 4 bases, with 18 bases between the two germline ends. The CDR3 contains 14 residues. Germline V lookup: CDR1 MNHEY, CDR2 SVGAGI.

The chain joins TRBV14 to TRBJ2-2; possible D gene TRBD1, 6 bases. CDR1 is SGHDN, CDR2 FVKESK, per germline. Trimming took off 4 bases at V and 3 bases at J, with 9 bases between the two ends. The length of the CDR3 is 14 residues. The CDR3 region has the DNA TGTGCCAGCAGCCCAGGGGTCCACACCGGGGAGCTGTTTTTT. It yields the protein CASSPGVHTGELFF.

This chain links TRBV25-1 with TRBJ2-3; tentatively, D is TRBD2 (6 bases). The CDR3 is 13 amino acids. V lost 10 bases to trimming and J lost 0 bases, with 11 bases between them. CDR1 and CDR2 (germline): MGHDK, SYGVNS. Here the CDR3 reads CATGSPSTDTQYF. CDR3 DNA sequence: TGTGCCACCGGGAGTCCGAGCACAGATACGCAGTATTTT.

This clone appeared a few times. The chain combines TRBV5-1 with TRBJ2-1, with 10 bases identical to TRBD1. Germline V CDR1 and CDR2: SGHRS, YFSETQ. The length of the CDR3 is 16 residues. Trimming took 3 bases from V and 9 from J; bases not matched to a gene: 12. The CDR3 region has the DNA TGCGCCAGCAGCTCTGTGGTAGGACAGGGGGGCGGTGAGCAGTTCTTC. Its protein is CASSSVVGQGGGEQFF.

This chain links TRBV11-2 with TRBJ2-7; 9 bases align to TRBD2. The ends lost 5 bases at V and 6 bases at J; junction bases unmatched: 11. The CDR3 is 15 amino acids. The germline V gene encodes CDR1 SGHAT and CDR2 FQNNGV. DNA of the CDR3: TGTGCCAGCAGCGGGAGCTTAGCGGGAGTAGGCGAGCAGTACTTC. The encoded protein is CASSGSLAGVGEQYF.

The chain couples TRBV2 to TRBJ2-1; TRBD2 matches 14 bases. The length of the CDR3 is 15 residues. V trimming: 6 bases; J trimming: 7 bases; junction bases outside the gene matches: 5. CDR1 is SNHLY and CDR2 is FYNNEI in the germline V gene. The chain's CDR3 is CASRGGTSGRNEQFF. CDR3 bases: TGTGCCAGCAGGGGGGGGACTAGCGGGAGAAATGAGCAGTTCTTC.

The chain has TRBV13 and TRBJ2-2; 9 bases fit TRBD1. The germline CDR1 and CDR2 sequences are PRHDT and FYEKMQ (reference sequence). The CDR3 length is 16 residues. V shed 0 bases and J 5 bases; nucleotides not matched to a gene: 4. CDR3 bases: TGTGCCAGCAGCTTAGGACAGGGGGCTAGAACCGGGGAGCTGTTTTTT. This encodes CASSLGQGARTGELFF.

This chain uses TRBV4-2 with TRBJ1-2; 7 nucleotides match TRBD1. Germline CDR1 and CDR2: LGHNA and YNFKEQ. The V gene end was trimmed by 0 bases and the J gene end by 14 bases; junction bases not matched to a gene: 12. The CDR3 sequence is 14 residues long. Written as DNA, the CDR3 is TGTGCCAGCAGCCAAGAGACAGGGAGTGTGGTAGGAACCTTC. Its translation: CASSQETGSVVGTF.

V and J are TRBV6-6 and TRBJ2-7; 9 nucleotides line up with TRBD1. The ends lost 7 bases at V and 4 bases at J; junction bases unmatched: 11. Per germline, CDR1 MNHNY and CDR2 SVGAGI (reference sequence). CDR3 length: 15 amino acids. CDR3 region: CASTPGQGILYEQYF. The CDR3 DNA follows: TGTGCCAGCACCCCAGGACAGGGGATTTTGTACGAGCAGTACTTC.

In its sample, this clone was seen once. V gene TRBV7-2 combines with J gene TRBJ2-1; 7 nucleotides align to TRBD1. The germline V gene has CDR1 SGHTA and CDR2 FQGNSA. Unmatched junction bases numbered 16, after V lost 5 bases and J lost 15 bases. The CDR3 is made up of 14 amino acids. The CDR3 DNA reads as TGTGCCAGCAGCCCAACGACAGGGTTAACGACGTCGTTCTTC. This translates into CASSPTTGLTTSFF.

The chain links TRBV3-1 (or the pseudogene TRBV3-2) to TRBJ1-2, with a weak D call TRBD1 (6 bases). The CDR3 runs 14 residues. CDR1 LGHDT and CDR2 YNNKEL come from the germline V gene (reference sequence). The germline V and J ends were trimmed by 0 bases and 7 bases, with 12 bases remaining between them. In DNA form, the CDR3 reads TGTGCCAGCAGCCAAGATCTGGGGGCGGGTGGCTACACCTTC. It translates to CASSQDLGAGGYTF.

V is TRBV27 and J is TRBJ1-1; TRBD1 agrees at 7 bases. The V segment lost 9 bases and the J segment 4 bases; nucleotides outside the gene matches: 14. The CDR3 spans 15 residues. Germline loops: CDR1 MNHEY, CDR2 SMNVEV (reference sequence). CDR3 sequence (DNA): TGTGCCAGTTCCCCATCGGGACAGAAGGGCACTGAAGCTTTCTTT. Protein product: CASSPSGQKGTEAFF.

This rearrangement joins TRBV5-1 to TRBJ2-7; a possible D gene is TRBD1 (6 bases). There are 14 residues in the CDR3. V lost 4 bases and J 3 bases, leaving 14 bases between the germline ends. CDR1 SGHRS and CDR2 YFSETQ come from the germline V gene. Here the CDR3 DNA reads TGCGCCAGCAGCGTTAGGGGACAATACTACGAGCAGTACTTC. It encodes CASSVRGQYYEQYF.